This TCR beta chain was recorded in a study of T cell changes during pregnancy in multiple sclerosis (dated by TCRdb to about 2019). About the investigation overall: The study examined how the T cell repertoire changed over the course of pregnancy in women with multiple sclerosis.

Note on this clone: What this receptor recognizes is not known. No base quality values were provided; no much bigger clone lies one nucleotide off.

The method behind the library was the immunoSEQ multiplex PCR assay. Imported from immuneACCESS, the table was reduced by TCRdb to in-frame sequences with V and J called. These copies leave out some clones; in studies compared against another copy, an unresolved V gene accounts for under half, and the cause of the remainder is not known. In this sample the table shows tens of thousands of clones, about 91% of which occur a single time. Less than 5.5% of the sample goes to the ten largest clones. V loses 4 bases, J loses 2 bases, and the germline ends lie 19 bases apart. The CDR3 holds 17 amino acids from the cysteine to the phenylalanine. Only the CDR3 DNA is retained, 51 bases long and in frame from the first base. The germline V gene encodes CDR1 LNHNV and CDR2 YYDKDF (reference sequence).

The source of this sequence is a female donor with multiple sclerosis, enrolled in a pregnancy study. Recombination joined TRBV15 with TRBJ2-3; TRBD2 could be the D gene, as 6 bases match. The material sequenced was CD8+ T cells from peripheral blood mononuclear cells, taken before pregnancy. The DNA is TGTGCCACCAGCACCTCCTTGGCGGGGTCCAACACAGATACGCAGTATTTT. Its amino acids are CATSTSLAGSNTDTQYF.